This entry describes one TCR beta chain. CD45RO-CCR7+CD27+CD95- expression identified naive CD8+ T cells. These data are taken from a study of CXCR3-negative and CXCR3-positive naive CD8 T cells. The TRB libraries of cDNA were built by UMI-labeled 5' RACE. TCRdb reprocessed the 5' RACE reads; each CDR3 protein has one entry and no DNA is given. The sample data list 150,000 or so distinct CDR3 sequences. Germline values: CDR1 SEHNR, CDR2 FQNEAQ (reference sequence). The CDR3 consists of 13 residues. This chain joins TRBV7-9 and TRBJ2-3. The sample consisted of naive CXCR3- CD8+ T cells from blood. Subset noted: CD45RO-CCR7+CD27+CD95- naive CD8+ T cells lacking CXCR3 (TNR3-). The sequence was obtained from a human donor in good health. Some clones in this sample may be carry-over from other donors' samples. CDR3 sequence: CASSLGLTDTQYF.